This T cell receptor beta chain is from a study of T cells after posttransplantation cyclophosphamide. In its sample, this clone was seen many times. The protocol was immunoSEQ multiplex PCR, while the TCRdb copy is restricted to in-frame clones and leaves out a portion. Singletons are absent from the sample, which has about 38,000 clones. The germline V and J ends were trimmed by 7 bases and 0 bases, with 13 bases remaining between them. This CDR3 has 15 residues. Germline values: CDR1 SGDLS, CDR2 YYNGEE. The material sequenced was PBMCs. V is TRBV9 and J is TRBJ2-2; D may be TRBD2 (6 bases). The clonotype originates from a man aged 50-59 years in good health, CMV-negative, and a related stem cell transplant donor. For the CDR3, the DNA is TGTGCCAGCGGCTACGGCGGGACGAACACCGGGGAGCTGTTTTTT. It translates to CASGYGGTNTGELFF.